The clone carrying this T cell receptor beta chain was seen a handful of times. Its antigen is undetermined. TCRdb ran MiXCR on the RT-PCR reads and lists one entry per CDR3 protein. The sample yields under 550,000 distinct CDR3 sequences, about 7.2% seen once. The entry originates in a study of response to subunit inactivated influenza vaccine. Study findings and constraints: It was the authors' suggestion that each seasonal influenza vaccination recruits few new T cells.

In germline, CDR1 is ENHRY, CDR2 SYGVKD. V was shortened by 7 bases and J by 0 bases, with 19 bases between the two germline ends. The CDR3 extends over 18 amino acids. The receptor was isolated from a man aged 45 to 75 who received an inactivated influenza vaccine. Source: PBMCs from blood, taken less than 30 months after vaccination. The chain recombines TRBV10-3 with TRBJ2-6; D remains unclear. The CDR3 bases are TGTGCCATCAAAAAAACGGCGACACCTAGCTCTGGGGCCAACGTCCTGACTTTC. This gives the protein CAIKKTATPSSGANVLTF.